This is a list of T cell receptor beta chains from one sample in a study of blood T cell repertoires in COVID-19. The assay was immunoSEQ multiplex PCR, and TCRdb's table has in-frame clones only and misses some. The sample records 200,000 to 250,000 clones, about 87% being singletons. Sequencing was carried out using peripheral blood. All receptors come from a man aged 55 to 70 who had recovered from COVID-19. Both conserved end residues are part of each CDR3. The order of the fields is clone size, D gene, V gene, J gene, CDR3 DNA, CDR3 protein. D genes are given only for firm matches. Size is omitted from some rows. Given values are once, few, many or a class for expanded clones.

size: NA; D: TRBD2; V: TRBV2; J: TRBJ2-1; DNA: TGTGCCAGCAGTGAGGGGGGACTAGCGGGAGACCACAATGAGCAGTTCTTC; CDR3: CASSEGGLAGDHNEQFF
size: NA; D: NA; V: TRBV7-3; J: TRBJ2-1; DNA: TGTGCCAGCAGCGACGGGACTCAGAATGAGCAGTTCTTC; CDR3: CASSDGTQNEQFF
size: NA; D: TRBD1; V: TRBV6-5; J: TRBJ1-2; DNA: TGTGCCAGCAGTCGCCGACAGGGGTGGGCTGGCTACACCTTC; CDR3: CASSRRQGWAGYTF
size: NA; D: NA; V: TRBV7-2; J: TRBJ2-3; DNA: TGTGCCAGCAGCTTAGCAGGGGCGCAGACCACAGATACGCAGTATTTT; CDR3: CASSLAGAQTTDTQYF
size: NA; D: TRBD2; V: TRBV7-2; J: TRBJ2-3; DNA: TGTGCCAGCAGCCTCGGGTTAGCGGGGACCACAGATACGCAGTATTTT; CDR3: CASSLGLAGTTDTQYF
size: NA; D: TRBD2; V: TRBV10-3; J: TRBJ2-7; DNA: TGTGCCATCAACCCCAGCGGGAGGGCCCAGCAGTACTTC; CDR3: CAINPSGRAQQYF
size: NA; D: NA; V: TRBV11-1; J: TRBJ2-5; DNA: TGTGCCAGCAGCTTATTGTGGGGGGGCGAGACCCAGTACTTC; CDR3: CASSLLWGGETQYF
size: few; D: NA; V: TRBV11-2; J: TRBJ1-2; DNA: TGTGCCAGCAGCTCGGGACTGAACTATGGCTACACCTTC; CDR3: CASSSGLNYGYTF
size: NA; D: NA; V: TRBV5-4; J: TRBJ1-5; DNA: TGTGCCAGCAGCTTGGGGGGACTCGACCAGCCCCAGCATTTT; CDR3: CASSLGGLDQPQHF
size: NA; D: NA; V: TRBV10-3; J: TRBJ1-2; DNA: TGTGCCATCAGTGAGTCCCCGGGACTCCCCACAAACTATGGCTACACCTTC; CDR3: CAISESPGLPTNYGYTF
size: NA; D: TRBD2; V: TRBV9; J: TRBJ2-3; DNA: TGTGCCAGCAGCGATAGCGGGGGCCTTACCACAGATACGCAGTATTTT; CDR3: CASSDSGGLTTDTQYF
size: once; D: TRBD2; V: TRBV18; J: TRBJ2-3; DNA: TGTGCCAGCTCACCACTAGCGGGAGAGGCAGATACGCAGTATTTT; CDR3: CASSPLAGEADTQYF
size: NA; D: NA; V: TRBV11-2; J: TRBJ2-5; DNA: TGTGCCAGCAGCCCTACGCGAGGCCGATCGGGGGTGGGCCAGTACTTC; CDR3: CASSPTRGRSGVGQYF
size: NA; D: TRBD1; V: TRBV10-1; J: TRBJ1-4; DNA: TGCGCCAGCAGACCGGGACAGGGGAACGATGAAAAACTGTTTTTT; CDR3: CASRPGQGNDEKLFF
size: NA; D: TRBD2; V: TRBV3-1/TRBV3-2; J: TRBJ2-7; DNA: TGTGCCAGCAGCCAAGAAGCTGTAGGACTAGCGGCCTACGAGCAGTACTTC; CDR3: CASSQEAVGLAAYEQYF
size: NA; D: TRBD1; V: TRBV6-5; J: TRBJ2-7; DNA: TGTGCCAGCAGCGCGGACAGGGGACCCACCTACGAGCAGTACTTC; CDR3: CASSADRGPTYEQYF
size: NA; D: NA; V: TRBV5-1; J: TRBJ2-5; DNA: TGCGCCAGCAGCCTGGGGTCCGGGAAAGAGACCCAGTACTTC; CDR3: CASSLGSGKETQYF
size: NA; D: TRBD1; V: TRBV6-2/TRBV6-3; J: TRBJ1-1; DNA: TGTGCCAGCAGTTACCTGGACAGGGCGGGGACTGAAGCTTTCTTT; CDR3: CASSYLDRAGTEAFF
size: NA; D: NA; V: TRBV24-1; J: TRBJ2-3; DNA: TGTGCCACCAGTGATTTGTTTCCCGAACCTCGGGATACGCAGTATTTT; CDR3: CATSDLFPEPRDTQYF
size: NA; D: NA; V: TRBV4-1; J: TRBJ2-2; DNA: TGCGCCAGCAGCCAAGGAGGCGGCACCGGGGAGCTGTTTTTT; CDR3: CASSQGGGTGELFF
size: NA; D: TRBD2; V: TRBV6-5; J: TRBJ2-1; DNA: TGTGCCAGCCTCCGACTAGCGGGGCACAATGAGCAGTTCTTC; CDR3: CASLRLAGHNEQFF
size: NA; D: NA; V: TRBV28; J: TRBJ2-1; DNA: TGTGCCAGCAGGACTCCGGCTAGCTACAATGAGCAGTTCTTC; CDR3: CASRTPASYNEQFF
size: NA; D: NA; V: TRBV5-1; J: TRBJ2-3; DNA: TGCGCCAGCAGCTTGGACTTTAGCACAGATACGCAGTATTTT; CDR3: CASSLDFSTDTQYF
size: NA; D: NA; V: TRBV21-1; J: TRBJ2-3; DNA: TGTGCCAGCGTCGGAGAGTCCGATACGCAGTATTTT; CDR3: CASVGESDTQYF
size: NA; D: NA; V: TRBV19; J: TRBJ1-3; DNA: TGTGCCAGTACCCGAAGGACTAGGACGGCCGGAAACACCATATATTTT; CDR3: CASTRRTRTAGNTIYF
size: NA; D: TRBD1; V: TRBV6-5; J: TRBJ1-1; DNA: TGTGCCAGCAGGGACAGGACAATGAACACTGAAGCTTTCTTT; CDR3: CASRDRTMNTEAFF
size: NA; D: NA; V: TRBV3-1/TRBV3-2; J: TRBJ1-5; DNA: TGTGCCAGCAGCCAAGCCCTAAGCGTCCCAAGCGTCCATCAGCCCCAGCATTTT; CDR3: CASSQALSVPSVHQPQHF
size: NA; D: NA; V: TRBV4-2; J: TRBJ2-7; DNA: TGTGCCAGCAGCCAAGATCTTGGAGGGACCTACGAGCAGTACTTC; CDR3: CASSQDLGGTYEQYF
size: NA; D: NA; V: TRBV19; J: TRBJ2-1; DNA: TGTGCCAGTAATTTAAACTCCTACAATGAGCAGTTCTTC; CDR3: CASNLNSYNEQFF
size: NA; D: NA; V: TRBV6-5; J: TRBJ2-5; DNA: TGTGCCAGCAGTTACCGCGCGGGGCCTGAAGAAGAGACCCAGTACTTC; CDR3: CASSYRAGPEEETQYF
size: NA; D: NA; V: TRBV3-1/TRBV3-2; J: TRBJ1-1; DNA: TGTGCCAGCAGCCAAGTCTCCCAGATGAACACTGAAGCTTTCTTT; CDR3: CASSQVSQMNTEAFF
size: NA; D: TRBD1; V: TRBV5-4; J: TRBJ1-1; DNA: TGTGCCAGCAGCTTGGACAGGGGTCGAATGGGCACTGAAGCTTTCTTT; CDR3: CASSLDRGRMGTEAFF
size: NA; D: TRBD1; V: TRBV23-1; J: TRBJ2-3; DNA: TGCGAGAAAACGGGACAGTCCCCCACCACAGATACGCAGTATTTT; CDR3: CEKTGQSPTTDTQYF
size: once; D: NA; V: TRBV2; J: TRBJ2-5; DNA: TGTGCCAGCAGCGGAGGGACAGCCACTCAGACCCAGTACTTC; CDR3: CASSGGTATQTQYF
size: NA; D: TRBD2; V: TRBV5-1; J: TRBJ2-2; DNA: TGCGCCAGCAGCTTGCCGGCTAGCGGGACCGGGGAGCTGTTTTTT; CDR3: CASSLPASGTGELFF
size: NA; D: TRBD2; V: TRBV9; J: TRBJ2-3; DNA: TGTGCCAGCACCGCGGGGCTAGCGGGAGAGAATACGCAGTATTTT; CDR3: CASTAGLAGENTQYF
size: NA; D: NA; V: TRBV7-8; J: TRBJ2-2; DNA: TGTGCCAGCAGCTTAGAGAGGGTTGACACCGGGGAGCTGTTTTTT; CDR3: CASSLERVDTGELFF
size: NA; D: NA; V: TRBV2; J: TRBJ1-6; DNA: TGTGCCAGCACCTTGGCGACAGGTCGGTCACCCCTCCACTTT; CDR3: CASTLATGRSPLHF
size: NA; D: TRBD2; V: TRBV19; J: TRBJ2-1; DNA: TGTGCCAGTAGTCACTACCCCCAGGGTAGCGGGGGGGCCAATGAGCAGTTCTTC; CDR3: CASSHYPQGSGGANEQFF
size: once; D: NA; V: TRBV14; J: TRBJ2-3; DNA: TGTGCCAGCAGCTCCTCAACGCGTGTGACGCAGTATTTT; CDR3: CASSSSTRVTQYF
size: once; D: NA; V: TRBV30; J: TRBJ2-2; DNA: TGTGCCTGGAGGGAATGGCAGGACTACACCGGGGAGCTGTTTTTT; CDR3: CAWREWQDYTGELFF
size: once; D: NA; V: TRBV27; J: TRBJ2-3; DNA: TGTGCCAGCAGTTTAGCGGGGCGCACAGATACGCAGTATTTT; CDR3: CASSLAGRTDTQYF
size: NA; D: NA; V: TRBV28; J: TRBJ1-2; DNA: TGTGCCAGCAGTTCCCCGGGACACGTATCTAACTATGGCTACACCTTC; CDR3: CASSSPGHVSNYGYTF
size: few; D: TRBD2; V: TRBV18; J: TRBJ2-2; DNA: TGTGCCAGCTCCCTTATGACTAGCGGGAGAGCGAACACCGGGGAGCTGTTTTTT; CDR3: CASSLMTSGRANTGELFF
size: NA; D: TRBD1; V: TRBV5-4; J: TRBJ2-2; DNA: TGTGCCAGCAGCTTGGGGGGACAGCCGAACACCGGGGAGCTGTTTTTT; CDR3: CASSLGGQPNTGELFF
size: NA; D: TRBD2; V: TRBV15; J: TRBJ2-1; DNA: TGTGCCACCAGCAGAGGTAGAAGCGGGAGTTATAGCTCCTACAATGAGCAGTTCTTC; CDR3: CATSRGRSGSYSSYNEQFF
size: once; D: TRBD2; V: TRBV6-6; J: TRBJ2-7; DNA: TGTGCCAGCAGTTACTACCCCGGGACTAGCGCGGTCGAGCAGTACTTC; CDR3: CASSYYPGTSAVEQYF
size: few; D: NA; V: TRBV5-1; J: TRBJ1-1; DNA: TGCGCCAGCAGAGTGGGGGGTGGAACTGAAGCTTTCTTT; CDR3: CASRVGGGTEAFF
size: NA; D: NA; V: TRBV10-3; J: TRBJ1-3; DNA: TGTGCCATCAGTGGACACCAAGCTGGAAACACCATATATTTT; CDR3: CAISGHQAGNTIYF
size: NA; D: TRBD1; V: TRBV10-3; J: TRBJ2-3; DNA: TGTGCCATCAGTGAATCTAGGGGGCGTGGGGCAGATACGCAGTATTTT; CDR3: CAISESRGRGADTQYF
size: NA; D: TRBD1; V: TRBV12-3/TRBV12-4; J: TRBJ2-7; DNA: TGTGCCAGCAGTTCGGGACAGAACGAGCAGTACTTC; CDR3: CASSSGQNEQYF
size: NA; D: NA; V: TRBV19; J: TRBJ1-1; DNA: TGTGCCAGTAGTTGGGGGGGTTCGAACACTGAAGCTTTCTTT; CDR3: CASSWGGSNTEAFF
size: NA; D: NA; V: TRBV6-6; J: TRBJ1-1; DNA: TGTGCCACCAGTCAGCTGAACACTGAAGCTTTCTTT; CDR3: CATSQLNTEAFF
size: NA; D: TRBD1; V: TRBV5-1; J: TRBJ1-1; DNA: TGCGCCAGCAGCTGGGGACAGGAGAGCACTGAAGCTTTCTTT; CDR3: CASSWGQESTEAFF
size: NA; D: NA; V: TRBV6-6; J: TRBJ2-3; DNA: TGTGCCAGCAGTTACTCCCCTAGCGCGAGCACAGATACGCAGTATTTT; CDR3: CASSYSPSASTDTQYF
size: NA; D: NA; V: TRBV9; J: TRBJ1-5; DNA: TGTGCCATTCCGACAGGTCAGCCCCAGCATTTT; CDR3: CAIPTGQPQHF
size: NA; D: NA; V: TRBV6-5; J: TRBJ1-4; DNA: TGTGCCAGCAAGCCTTCGGGCGGGGCGAATGAAAAACTGTTTTTT; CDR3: CASKPSGGANEKLFF
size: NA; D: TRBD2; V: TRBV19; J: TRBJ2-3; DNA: TGTGCCAGTAGTCCCTCGACTAGCGGAACCACAGATACGCAGTATTTT; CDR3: CASSPSTSGTTDTQYF